The rows below give T cell receptor beta chains drawn from one sample of a study of blood T cell repertoires in COVID-19. Method: immunoSEQ multiplex PCR; TCRdb's copy keeps in-frame clones and lacks some. The sample has approximately 270,000 clones, 70% to 85% seen once; the top ten hold around 8.9%. What was sequenced was peripheral blood. The receptors stem from a man at least 80 years old with acute or convalescent COVID-19. The CDR3 runs from the conserved cysteine through the conserved F or W. Fields, in order: V gene, D gene, J gene, clone size, CDR3 protein, CDR3 DNA. A D gene is named only where the DNA matches it firmly. Some rows mark clone size as missing; the rest say once, few, many or name a class of expanded clone.

TRBV10-1	-	TRBJ2-7	-	CASTPLWTDYEQYF	TGCGCCAGCACCCCGCTTTGGACAGACTACGAGCAGTACTTC
TRBV27	-	TRBJ2-7	-	CASRRQGTTYEQYF	TGTGCCAGCAGGCGTCAGGGGACGACCTACGAGCAGTACTTC
TRBV7-8	TRBD1	TRBJ2-4	-	CASSPRTGATHLQYF	TGTGCCAGCAGCCCTAGGACAGGGGCGACCCATCTTCAGTACTTC
TRBV24-1	-	TRBJ1-1	-	CATRGRGQEVGEAFF	TGTGCCACCAGGGGCCGGGGACAAGAAGTGGGTGAAGCTTTCTTT
TRBV7-2	-	TRBJ1-3	once	CASSPWSGTRNTIYF	TGTGCCAGCAGCCCTTGGTCAGGGACTAGGAACACCATATATTTT
TRBV6-6	-	TRBJ2-1	-	CASSSTDSSLGFF	TGTGCCAGCAGTTCCACGGACAGTAGTTTAGGGTTCTTC
TRBV5-1	-	TRBJ2-2	many	CASRTQGNAGELFF	TGCGCCAGCAGGACCCAGGGAAATGCCGGGGAGCTGTTTTTT
TRBV27	-	TRBJ1-1	once	CASSKLAGRAEAFF	TGTGCCAGCAGTAAGCTGGCGGGGAGGGCTGAAGCTTTCTTT
TRBV7-2	-	TRBJ1-6	-	CASSFRHPSSYNSPLHF	TGTGCCAGCAGCTTTCGACATCCAAGCTCCTATAATTCACCCCTCCACTTT
TRBV11-1	-	TRBJ2-7	-	CASSLGPTSPYEQYF	TGTGCCAGCAGCTTGGGCCCCACGTCCCCCTACGAGCAGTACTTC
TRBV7-9	-	TRBJ2-5	-	CASSLWGSGETQYF	TGTGCCAGCAGCTTATGGGGGAGCGGGGAGACCCAGTACTTC
TRBV19	-	TRBJ1-6	-	CASSTLLTGPRRKNSPLHF	TGTGCCAGTAGCACCCTCCTCACAGGGCCCCGGCGGAAGAATTCACCCCTCCACTTT